The sequence of this TCR beta chain was determined in a study of regulatory T cells in long-lasting Graves disease (dated by TCRdb to about 2021). Background on the whole study: Patients with newly diagnosed Graves' disease had been on antithyroid drugs for under 3 months. The study was conducted in China and was registered as a clinical trial. This study used TCR sequencing and RNA sequencing of peripheral blood to compare persistent Graves' disease patients against newly diagnosed Graves' disease patients. A total of 33 samples underwent TCR sequencing: about 13 from persistent and some 20 from newly diagnosed Graves' disease patients. Study-wide findings and limitations: Preferential use of TRBV28, TRBJ1-2 and TRBJ2-5 was observed in persistent disease, whereas TRBV20-1 and TRBJ2-1 were favored in newly diagnosed disease. Sequencing and analysis were restricted to the TCR beta chain. Because the primary lesion, thyroid tissue, could not be accessed, the study looked at peripheral blood alone. The small sample size was acknowledged by the authors as a limitation that may reduce accuracy. More public clonotypes were shared among persistent patients (around 3,000) than among newly diagnosed patients (under 1,000). Lower TCR Shannon entropy and fewer highly expanded clones were observed in persistent Graves' disease patients than in newly diagnosed patients, which suggested clonal expansion.

The library was generated by multiplex PCR. These reads were obtained on an Illumina HiSeq 4000. To build TCR beta libraries, CDR3 regions were amplified by Arm-PCR using iRepertoire HTBI primers. Before sequencing, the PCR products went through gel purification. In the authors' own workflow: Across samples, approximately 68 TRBV and 13 to 15 TRBJ segments were identified and used for gene usage analysis of CDR3 amino acid clonotypes. Filtered high-quality paired reads were merged into contigs using COPE and FqMerger. Contigs were aligned with BLAST to IMGT TRBV, TRBD and TRBJ reference genes, and CDR3 was defined per IMGT. Clonotypes above 0.1% frequency were classified as highly expanded clones. Repertoire diversity was measured by Shannon entropy, and V-J evenness by the Gini coefficient. A clonotype found in more than one individual was treated as public. TCRdb itself trimmed the public reads at Q25 with fastp, ran MiXCR and retained productive beta chains. CDR3 protein sequences are deduplicated, and each keeps its most common genes and DNA. In this record, the V and J calls reflect TCRdb's handling and not the investigators' own analysis. The sample profile shows roughly 400,000 distinct CDR3 sequences; approximately 16% of them were found once. The top ten clonotypes cover 23% of the sample.

This clonotype showed up many times. Its specific antigen is unknown. No qualities accompany the bases; no much larger clone lies one base away. The time point label of this sample denotes: newly diagnosed GD, antithyroid drugs for less than 3 months. RNA was extracted from PBMCs in TRIzol for both TCR sequencing and RNA sequencing. The diagnosis of Graves' disease followed American Thyroid Association guidelines. The patients came from an endocrinology department in Xi'an, China. From each patient, around 9 milliliters of peripheral blood was collected into an EDTA anticoagulant tube. PBMCs were isolated by Ficoll Paque Plus density gradient separation without further T cell sorting. An Agilent 2100 Bioanalyzer and agarose gel were used to check RNA quality, while a NanoDrop 2000 measured RNA concentration. V is trimmed back by 1 base and J by 7 bases, and the junction contains 3 bases that no gene match accounts for. From a lookup of the germline V gene (reference sequence), CDR1 and CDR2 are DFQATT and SNEGSKA. Its CDR3 holds 13 amino acids, cysteine through phenylalanine. The retained sequence is limited to the CDR3, 39 bases, with the frame set at the first base.

These data were also reused for a study on T cells in Graves' hyperthyroidism and ophthalmopathy. Per that second paper: Stable Graves' hyperthyroidism was defined as no progression to ophthalmopathy during 18 months of follow-up. Hyperthyroidism patients were newly diagnosed, with disease duration under 2 months, and aged 18 to 65 years. Any patient with an uncontrolled infection, another autoimmune disease, pregnancy or lactation was excluded. Diagnoses were based on clinical symptoms, serum thyroxine and TRAb, thyroid ultrasound and orbital computed tomography. The TCR CDR3 was subjected to a first round of RT-PCR using the HTBI primer set and the Qiagen OneStep RT-PCR kit. Blood samples also contained most of the expanded thyroid clonotypes (frequency above 0.001), which suggests that blood repertoires may reflect thyroid immune responses. A 13 V-J signature model separated ophthalmopathy from stable hyperthyroidism, with around 91% sensitivity and about 81% specificity in cross-validation and 80%/75% in testing. In validation, the model predicted progression to ophthalmopathy a median of about 6 months before onset, with roughly 70% sensitivity and roughly 77% specificity. To identify distinguishing TCR V-J signatures, a discovery cohort of about a hundred patients was used, comprising some 43 with Graves' ophthalmopathy and around 57 with stable Graves' hyperthyroidism. An independent validation cohort of fewer than 20 hyperthyroidism patients and about 16 patients who later progressed to ophthalmopathy tested prospective prediction of ophthalmopathy. The approximately 98 discovery patients were randomly divided into training and test sets at a 7:3 ratio. The study also compared thyroid tissue and blood T-cell repertoires from roughly six Graves' hyperthyroidism patients. After sampling, hyperthyroidism patients received methimazole starting at 30 mg daily, and ophthalmopathy patients received high-dose intravenous methylprednisolone. Libraries were constructed in a second round of multiplex PCR, after which size selection and purification were performed. Libraries were sequenced paired-end with 100 bp reads on an Illumina HiSeq2000. SOAPnuke was used to process the raw data, removing reads that contained adapters or uncalled bases, had a mean Phred below 15, or lacked an exact match to the constant primer or identifier. High-quality paired reads were merged with COPE v1.2.5, and unique nucleotide sequences were defined as clonotypes. MiTCR v1.1 was used to align the clonotypes against IMGT TRBV, TRBD and TRBJ reference segments. Analysis was restricted to V-J combinations with a frequency above 0.0001, which covered over 98% of repertoires. A TCS score was defined as the ratio of F50 (clonal expansion) to E x V (chaos), with BLOSUM62-based TCRdist applied between CDR3 peptides within each V-J. Welch's t-statistics and random forest reduced 514 V-J features to 10 to 15, which were used in a naive Bayes classifier (R e1071). Sample size was not statistically predetermined, and blinding of investigators to group allocation was not performed. The paper describes TCR Vbeta CDR3 sequencing of 120 to 150 peripheral blood samples, made up of 43 ophthalmopathy patients, roughly 80 hyperthyroidism patients and roughly 17 progressor patients.

The input for sequencing was peripheral blood mononuclear cells (PBMCs), taken at new diagnosis, from a patient treated with antithyroid drugs. The rearranged segments are TRBV20-1 and TRBJ2-1; 8 middle bases align to TRBD1. The TCR was taken from a woman between 18 and 29 years old with Graves disease. Donor details come from another sample of the same person, matched by shared clones. This receptor has the CDR3 CSARVDRDNEQFF. The DNA sequence reads TGCAGTGCTAGAGTGGACAGGGATAATGAGCAGTTCTTC.